The clone carrying this TCR beta chain was seen a handful of times. TCRdb redid the calling of the 5' RACE reads with MiXCR, one entry per CDR3 protein. The profile shows a few hundred thousand distinct CDR3 sequences, under 12% of them singletons. These data originate in a study of T-cell memory formation after mild COVID-19. V was clipped by 5 bases and J by 8 bases, with 15 bases between them. This CDR3 is 13 amino acids long. Germline V lookup: CDR1 SGHTA, CDR2 FQGNSA. The origin of this receptor is a man younger than 30 who had mild COVID-19 (a few samples of this study predate the infection). Cell type and time point are not known. Sequenced: PBMCs or a T cell subset sorted from them (not recorded which). The chain is built from TRBV7-2 and TRBJ1-2; D gene uncertain. The CDR3 spells CASSLGPSGGYTF. CDR3 DNA sequence: TGTGCCAGCAGCCTAGGCCCGTCCGGCGGCTACACCTTC.